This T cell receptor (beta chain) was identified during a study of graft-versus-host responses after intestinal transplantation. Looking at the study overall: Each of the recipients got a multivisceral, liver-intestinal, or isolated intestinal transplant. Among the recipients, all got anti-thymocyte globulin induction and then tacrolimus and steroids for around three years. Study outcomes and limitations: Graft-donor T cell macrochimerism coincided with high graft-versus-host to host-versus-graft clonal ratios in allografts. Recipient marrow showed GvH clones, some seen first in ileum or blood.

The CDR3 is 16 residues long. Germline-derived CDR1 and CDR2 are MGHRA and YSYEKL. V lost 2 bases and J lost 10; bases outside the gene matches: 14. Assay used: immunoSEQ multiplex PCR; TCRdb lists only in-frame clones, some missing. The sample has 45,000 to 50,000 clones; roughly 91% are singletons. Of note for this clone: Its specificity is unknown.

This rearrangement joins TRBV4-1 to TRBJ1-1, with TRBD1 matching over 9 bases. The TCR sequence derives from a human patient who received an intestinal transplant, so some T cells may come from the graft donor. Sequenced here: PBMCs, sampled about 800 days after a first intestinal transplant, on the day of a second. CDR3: CASSQTGTGMSAGAFF. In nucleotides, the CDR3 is TGCGCCAGCAGCCAAACGGGGACAGGGATGAGCGCGGGAGCTTTCTTT.